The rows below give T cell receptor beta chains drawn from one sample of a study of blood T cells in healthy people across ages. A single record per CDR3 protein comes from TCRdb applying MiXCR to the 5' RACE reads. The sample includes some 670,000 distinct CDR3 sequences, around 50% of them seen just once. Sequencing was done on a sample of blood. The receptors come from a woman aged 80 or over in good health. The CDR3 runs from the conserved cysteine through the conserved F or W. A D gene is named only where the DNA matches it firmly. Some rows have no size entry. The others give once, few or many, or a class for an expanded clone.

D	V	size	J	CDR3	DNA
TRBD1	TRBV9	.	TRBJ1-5	CASSVGDSLNSNQPQHF	TGTGCCAGCAGCGTAGGGGACAGCCTGAATAGCAATCAGCCCCAGCATTTT
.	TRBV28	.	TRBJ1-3	CATLNPSSGNTIYF	TGTGCCACCTTGAATCCAAGCTCTGGAAACACCATATATTTT
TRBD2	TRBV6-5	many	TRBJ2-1	CASSYPGLAHHEQFF	TGTGCCAGCAGCTACCCGGGACTAGCTCACCATGAGCAGTTCTTC
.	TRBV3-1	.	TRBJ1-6	CASSQDPFRRYNSPLHF	TGTGCCAGCAGCCAAGATCCATTCCGGAGGTATAATTCACCCCTCCACTTT
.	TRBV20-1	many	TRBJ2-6	CGAPPGANVLTF	TGCGGCGCTCCTCCGGGGGCCAACGTCCTGACTTTC
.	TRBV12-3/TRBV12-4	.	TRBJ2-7	CASSFVTGPFSYEQYF	TGTGCCAGCAGTTTTGTGACAGGCCCATTCTCCTACGAGCAGTACTTC
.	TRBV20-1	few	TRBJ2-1	CSATVFGLEQFF	TGCAGTGCCACCGTATTCGGCCTGGAGCAGTTCTTC
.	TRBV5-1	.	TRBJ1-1	CASRGDAAEAFF	TGCGCCAGCAGGGGGGACGCGGCTGAAGCTTTCTTT
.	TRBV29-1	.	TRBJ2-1	CSVNRKDWRNNEQFF	TGCAGCGTTAACAGGAAGGACTGGAGAAACAATGAGCAGTTCTTC
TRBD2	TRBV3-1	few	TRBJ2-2	CASGRAGPGELFF	TGTGCCAGCGGCCGAGCGGGGCCCGGGGAGCTGTTTTTT
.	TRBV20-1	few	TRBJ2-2	CSARSGAGELFF	TGCAGTGCTAGGTCTGGGGCCGGGGAGCTGTTTTTT
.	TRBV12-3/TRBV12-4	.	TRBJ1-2	CASSLSPGESSGYTF	TGTGCCAGCAGTTTAAGTCCCGGGGAATCAAGCGGCTACACCTTC
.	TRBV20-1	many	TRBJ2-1	CSARVEGLRLNEQFF	TGCAGTGCTAGAGTCGAAGGACTACGGCTCAATGAGCAGTTCTTC
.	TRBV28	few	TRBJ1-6	CASSPSLQPLHF	TGTGCCAGCAGTCCCTCACTGCAACCCCTCCACTTT
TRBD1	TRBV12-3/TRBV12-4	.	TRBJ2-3	CASSCNRGADTQYF	TGTGCCAGCAGTTGCAACAGGGGTGCAGATACGCAGTATTTT
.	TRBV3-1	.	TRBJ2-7	CASSQVDFYEQYF	TGTGCCAGCAGCCAGGTTGACTTTTACGAGCAGTACTTC
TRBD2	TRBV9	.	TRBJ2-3	CAGSPGLARTDTQYF	TGTGCCGGCAGCCCAGGACTAGCGCGCACAGATACGCAGTATTTT
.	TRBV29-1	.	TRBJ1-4	CSVGGREDEKLFF	TGCAGCGTTGGGGGCAGGGAGGATGAAAAACTGTTTTTT
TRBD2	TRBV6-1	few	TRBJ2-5	CASSGSGRGETQYF	TGTGCCAGCAGTGGTAGCGGGAGAGGGGAGACCCAGTACTTC
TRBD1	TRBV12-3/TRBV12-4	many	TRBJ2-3	CASSQGAPTDTQYF	TGTGCCAGCAGTCAGGGGGCCCCCACAGATACGCAGTATTTT
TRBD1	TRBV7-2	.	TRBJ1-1	CASSVARGRVRVFF	TGTGCCAGCAGCGTAGCAAGGGGGCGGGTGAGAGTTTTCTTT
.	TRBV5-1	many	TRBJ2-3	CASSSLLRGADTQYF	TGCGCCAGCAGCTCCCTTCTCAGAGGGGCAGATACGCAGTATTTT
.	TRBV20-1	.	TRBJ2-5	CSAREYGTRVGTQYF	TGCAGTGCTAGAGAATACGGGACAAGGGTTGGGACCCAGTACTTC
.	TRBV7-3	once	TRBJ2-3	CASSLTYRGTDTQYF	TGTGCCAGCAGCTTAACGTACAGGGGCACAGATACGCAGTATTTT
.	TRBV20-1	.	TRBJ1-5	CSATRVTHTGRNQPQHF	TGCAGTGCTACTAGAGTGACTCATACCGGTAGGAATCAGCCCCAGCATTTT
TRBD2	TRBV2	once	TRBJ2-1	CASRVASGPNEQFF	TGTGCCAGCAGGGTAGCTAGCGGTCCCAATGAGCAGTTCTTC
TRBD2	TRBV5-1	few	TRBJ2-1	CASSLGAGVGEQFF	TGCGCCAGCAGCTTGGGAGCGGGAGTAGGGGAGCAGTTCTTC
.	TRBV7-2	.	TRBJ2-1	CASSWVVSSYNEQFF	TGTGCCAGCAGCTGGGTTGTTAGTTCCTACAATGAGCAGTTCTTC
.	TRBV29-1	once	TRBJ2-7	CSVGGGTCNEQYF	TGCAGCGTTGGCGGAGGAACCTGCAATGAGCAGTACTTC
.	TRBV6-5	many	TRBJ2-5	CASSLRIQETQYF	TGTGCCAGCAGTCTCAGGATCCAAGAGACCCAGTACTTC
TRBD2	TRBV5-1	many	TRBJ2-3	CASSTERGDTDTQYF	TGCGCCAGCAGCACAGAGCGGGGGGACACAGATACGCAGTATTTT
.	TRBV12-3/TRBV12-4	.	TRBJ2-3	CASLRGRKRADTQYF	TGTGCCAGCCTTCGAGGGAGAAAAAGGGCAGATACGCAGTATTTT
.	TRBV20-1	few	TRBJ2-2	CSARTGGVGELFF	TGCAGTGCTAGAACAGGGGGGGTCGGGGAGCTGTTTTTT
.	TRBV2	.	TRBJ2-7	CATLGTGTQQYF	TGTGCCACCTTAGGAACCGGGACCCAGCAGTACTTC
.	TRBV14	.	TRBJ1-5	CASSQEQGNSNQPQHF	TGTGCCAGCAGCCAAGAACAGGGCAATAGCAATCAGCCCCAGCATTTT
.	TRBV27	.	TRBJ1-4	CASGGAGTWNEKLFF	TGTGCCAGCGGGGGGGCGGGGACATGGAATGAAAAACTGTTTTTT
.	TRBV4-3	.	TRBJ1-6	CASSHGQRSNSPLHF	TGCGCCAGCAGCCACGGACAGAGATCCAATTCACCCCTCCACTTT